This entry lists 20 T cell receptor beta chains sequenced from one sample in a study of beta chain features in type 1 diabetes. Regarding the study as a whole: Within each of all four CD4+ subsets, Type 1 diabetes patients had TCRB CDR3s that were moderately but significantly shorter.

Antigens of these TCRs are unknown. Expressed TCRB transcripts were sequenced because the isolated RNA had all been reverse transcribed beforehand. Some clones are missing from TCRdb's copy, which holds only in-frame ones; the method was immunoSEQ multiplex PCR. The sample has almost 350,000 clones; approximately 9.7% are singletons. The sequencing sample was made of central memory CD4+ T cells from blood. The source of these receptors is a man aged 25-45 years with type 1 diabetes.

The chain has TRBV19 and TRBJ2-3; 10 nucleotides agree with TRBD2. Germline V lookup: CDR1 LNHDA, CDR2 SQIVND (reference sequence). The ends lost 7 bases at V and 2 bases at J; junction bases unmatched: 9. The length of the CDR3 is 16 residues. The CDR3 DNA sequence: TGTGCCAGTAAAGAGCGGGGGGGCCTGACCACAGATACGCAGTATTTT. It encodes CASKERGGLTTDTQYF. Full variable domain (outside the CDR3, taken from reference TRBV19 and TRBJ2-3): DGGITQSPKYLFRKEGQNVTLSCEQNLNHDAMYWYRQDPGQGLRLIYYSQIVNDFQKGDIAEGYSVSREKKESFPLTVTSAQKNPTAFYLCASKERGGLTTDTQYFGPGTRLTVL.

This clone was detected a few times. The chain links TRBV25-1 to TRBJ1-2, with a tentative D call TRBD1 (6 bases). V was shortened by 3 bases and J by 4 bases, with 12 bases between the two germline ends. The CDR3 totals 14 residues. The V gene's germline CDR1 is MGHDK and CDR2 SYGVNS. The DNA for the CDR3 is TGTGCCAGCAGTGAGGACAGCCCATCCTATGGCTACACCTTC. The encoded protein is CASSEDSPSYGYTF.

This clone appeared a few times. J is TRBJ2-3 and V is TRBV7-2; 11 bases agree with TRBD2. The V gene end was trimmed by 5 bases and the J gene end by 4 bases; junction bases not matched to a gene: 11. Germline V gives CDR1 SGHTA, CDR2 FQGNSA. The CDR3 sequence is 17 residues long. The CDR3 region is CASSRRGSGGAADTQYF. CDR3 DNA: TGTGCCAGCAGCCGACGGGGTAGCGGGGGGGCTGCAGATACGCAGTATTTT. The whole variable domain, filled in from reference TRBV7-2 and TRBJ2-3, reads GAGVSQSPSNKVTEKGKDVELRCDPISGHTALYWYRQSLGQGLEFLIYFQGNSAPDKSGLPSDRFSAERTGGSVSTLTIQRTQQEDSAVYLCASSRRGSGGAADTQYFGPGTRLTVL.

This clone has only a few counts. The chain has TRBV6-6 and TRBJ2-1, with D perhaps TRBD1 (6 bases). This CDR3 has 15 amino acids. The germline V and J ends were trimmed by 2 bases and 5 bases, with 13 bases remaining between them. The germline V gene has CDR1 MNHNY and CDR2 SVGAGI (reference sequence). Here the CDR3 reads CASSYPKDSNNEQFF. CDR3 nucleotides: TGTGCCAGCAGTTACCCTAAGGACAGTAACAATGAGCAGTTCTTC.

This clone was seen more than once but under ten times. The chain is built from TRBV10-3 and TRBJ2-7; 14 nucleotides align to TRBD2. CDR3 length: 15 amino acids. V was clipped by 4 bases and J by 3 bases; unmatched bases: 2. Germline CDR1 ENHRY, CDR2 SYGVKD. This CDR3 is CAISGLAGGLYEQYF. The CDR3 nucleotides read TGTGCCATCAGTGGACTAGCGGGGGGGCTCTACGAGCAGTACTTC.

V usage is TRBV5-1 and J usage is TRBJ2-5; perhaps TRBD1 as D (5 bases). This CDR3 is 13 amino acids long. Per the germline V gene, CDR1 is SGHRS and CDR2 is YFSETQ. V shed 3 bases and J shed 5 bases, with 11 bases lying between them. The CDR3: CASSSRQMETQYF. The CDR3 nucleotides read TGCGCCAGCAGCTCTCGACAGATGGAGACCCAGTACTTC.

The chain combines TRBV5-6 with TRBJ2-1, with D possibly being TRBD1 (6 bases). The V gene lost 3 bases and the J gene lost 12 bases, with 10 bases spanning the gap. Germline assignment: CDR1 SGHDT and CDR2 YYEEEE. The CDR3 is 11 amino acids. Here the CDR3 reads CASSSDSPQFF. For the CDR3, the DNA is TGTGCCAGCAGCTCGGACAGTCCGCAGTTCTTC. Based on the CDR3 plus reference TRBV5-6 and TRBJ2-1, the full variable domain is DAGVTQSPTHLIKTRGQQVTLRCSPKSGHDTVSWYQQALGQGPQFIFQYYEEEERQRGNFPDRFSGHQFPNYSSELNVNALLLGDSALYLCASSSDSPQFFGPGTRLTVL.

In this sample, this clone turned up a few times. The same CDR3 is also encoded by other DNA sequences in this sample. This chain uses TRBV20-1 with TRBJ2-3, with no clear D. The CDR3 sequence is 11 residues long. CDR1 is DFQATT, CDR2 SNEGSKA, per germline (reference sequence). Trimming removed 4 bases from V and 3 bases from J, with 5 bases in between. The CDR3 DNA reads as TGCAGTGCTACCAGAACAGATACGCAGTATTTT. Translating gives CSATRTDTQYF.

With respect to this clone: The junction shows a germline mismatch at one end, possibly a read error. V gene TRBV2 combines with J gene TRBJ2-1; D not certain. From germline, CDR1 is SNHLY and CDR2 FYNNEI. This CDR3 is 11 amino acids long. CDR3 DNA: TGTGCCAGCAGTGAAGGAGGAAAGGCGCTCTTC. Protein product: CASSEGGKALF.

This clone appeared a few times. CDR3 nucleotides: TGTGCCAGCAGCGAACGACTCAATTCGAACACCGGGGAGCTGTTTTTT. Translation: CASSERLNSNTGELFF. This chain uses TRBV7-6 with TRBJ2-2; no clear D gene. The CDR3 is made up of 16 amino acids. The germline CDR1 and CDR2 sequences are SGHVS and FNYEAQ. Trimming pared 5 bases from V and 0 bases from J, leaving 13 bases between.

This clone occurred a few times. Other nucleotide sequences from this sample produce the same CDR3. This chain links TRBV20-1 with TRBJ1-6; no firm D call. The germline gives CDR1 DFQATT, CDR2 SNEGSKA (reference sequence). Trimming removed 1 base from V and 9 bases from J, with 4 bases in between. The CDR3 totals 11 residues. CDR3 in amino acids: CSARVGSPLHF. Written as DNA, the CDR3 is TGCAGTGCTAGAGTTGGTTCACCCCTCCACTTT.

The chain is built from TRBV5-1 and TRBJ1-1; D is ambiguous. Germline CDR1 SGHRS, CDR2 YFSETQ. Trimming took off 0 bases at V and 2 bases at J, with 11 bases between the two ends. The CDR3 length is 15 residues. This chain's CDR3 is CASSLVTLGNTEAFF. The CDR3 DNA reads as TGCGCCAGCAGCTTGGTAACCCTTGGAAACACTGAAGCTTTCTTT. Combining the CDR3 with reference TRBV5-1 and TRBJ1-1 gives the whole variable domain KAGVTQTPRYLIKTRGQQVTLSCSPISGHRSVSWYQQTPGQGLQFLFEYFSETQRNKGNFPGRFSGRQFSNSRSEMNVSTLELGDSALYLCASSLVTLGNTEAFFGQGTRLTVV.

This clone was detected a few times. The rearrangement links TRBV30 to TRBJ1-2; D is unresolved. Germline V gene lookup returns CDR1 GTSNPN and CDR2 SVGIG (reference sequence). The CDR3 has 13 amino acids. The V and J ends lost 1 base and 1 base respectively, with 7 bases between them. CDR3: CAWSEQLNYGYTF. The CDR3 DNA reads TGTGCCTGGAGTGAACAGCTTAACTATGGCTACACCTTC.

This chain joins TRBV7-9 and TRBJ2-7; D unresolved. V was shortened by 7 bases and J by 3 bases, with 13 bases between the two germline ends. This CDR3 has 13 amino acids. Germline values: CDR1 SEHNR, CDR2 FQNEAQ (reference sequence). CDR3 loop: CASTVDGLYEQYF. The CDR3 DNA reads as TGTGCCAGCACCGTTGACGGGCTCTACGAGCAGTACTTC.

The table lists this clone with many counts. V gene TRBV29-1 combines with J gene TRBJ2-6; tentatively, D is TRBD2 (5 bases). Germline CDR1 SQVTM, CDR2 ANQGSEA. V was cut by 7 bases and J by 0 bases, with 13 bases left in between. This CDR3 contains 15 residues. CDR3: CSAKTMSSGANVLTF. DNA of the CDR3: TGCAGCGCAAAGACTATGTCCTCTGGGGCCAACGTCCTGACTTTC.

Here the CDR3 DNA reads TGTGCCAGCAGCTTTTTCCGTCCCACAGCGAACTATGGCTACACCTTC. Protein product: CASSFFRPTANYGYTF. The V and J genes are TRBV7-9 and TRBJ1-2; D is unclear. The V end lost 3 bases, the J end lost 2 bases, and 16 bases lay between the germline ends. Per germline, CDR1 SEHNR and CDR2 FQNEAQ (reference sequence). The length of the CDR3 is 16 residues.

The chain combines TRBV11-2 with TRBJ1-1; 7 bases map to TRBD1. Germline CDR1 and CDR2: SGHAT and FQNNGV. The V gene end was trimmed by 5 bases and the J gene end by 5 bases; junction bases not matched to a gene: 17. This CDR3 is built from 17 residues. The CDR3 here is CASSPSPGGDSRTEAFF. The CDR3 coding sequence is TGTGCCAGCAGCCCCTCCCCAGGAGGGGACAGTCGGACTGAAGCTTTCTTT.

This clone was found a few times. This rearrangement joins TRBV6-5 to TRBJ1-6; the D gene is possibly TRBD1 (6 bases). V was clipped by 6 bases and J by 7 bases, with 16 bases between them. The germline V gene encodes CDR1 MNHEY and CDR2 SVGAGI. The CDR3 sequence is 15 residues long. The CDR3 spells CASRPEGGRNSPLHF. CDR3 bases: TGTGCCAGCAGACCCGAGGGGGGAAGGAATTCACCCCTCCACTTT.

The rearrangement links TRBV4-3 to TRBJ2-1; 11 positions agree with TRBD2. Germline values: CDR1 LGHNA, CDR2 YSLEER. This CDR3 contains 15 residues. The junction had 4 bases not matched to a gene; V was cut back by 0 bases and J by 9 bases. In DNA, the CDR3 is TGCGCCAGCAGCCAAGAGGGACTAGCGGTGGGTGAGCAGTTCTTC. Translated, it gives CASSQEGLAVGEQFF.

The J gene is TRBJ1-4, the V gene TRBV19, with 9 bases aligning to TRBD1. CDR3 length equals 14 residues. The ends lost 9 bases at V and 10 bases at J; junction bases unmatched: 12. CDR1 and CDR2 from the germline V gene are LNHDA and SQIVND (reference sequence). DNA of the CDR3: TGTGCCAGCGGTGCACAGGGGGCTCAAGGAAAACTGTTTTTT. Protein product: CASGAQGAQGKLFF. Supplemented by reference TRBV19 and TRBJ1-4, the full variable domain reads DGGITQSPKYLFRKEGQNVTLSCEQNLNHDAMYWYRQDPGQGLRLIYYSQIVNDFQKGDIAEGYSVSREKKESFPLTVTSAQKNPTAFYLCASGAQGAQGKLFFGSGTQLSVL.